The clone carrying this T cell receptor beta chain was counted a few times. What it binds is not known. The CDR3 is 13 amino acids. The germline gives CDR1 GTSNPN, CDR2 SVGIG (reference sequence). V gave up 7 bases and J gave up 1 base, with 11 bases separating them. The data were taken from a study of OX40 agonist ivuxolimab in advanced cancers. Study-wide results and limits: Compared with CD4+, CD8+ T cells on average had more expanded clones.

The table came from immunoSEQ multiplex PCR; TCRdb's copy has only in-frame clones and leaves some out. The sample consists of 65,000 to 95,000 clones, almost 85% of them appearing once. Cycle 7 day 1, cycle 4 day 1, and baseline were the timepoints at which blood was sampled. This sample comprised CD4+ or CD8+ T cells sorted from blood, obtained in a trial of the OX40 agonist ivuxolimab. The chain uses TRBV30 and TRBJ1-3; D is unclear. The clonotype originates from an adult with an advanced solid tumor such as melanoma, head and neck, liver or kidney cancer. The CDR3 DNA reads TGTGCCTCGAGCGGGTTATCTGGAAACACCATATATTTT. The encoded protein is CASSGLSGNTIYF.